The 18 T cell receptor beta chains below all came from one sample that was sequenced in a study of a mutant IDH1 vaccine in newly diagnosed glioma (dated by TCRdb to the early 2020s). Library construction relied on the immunoSEQ multiplex PCR assay. Here the immuneACCESS table is served through TCRdb, limited to in-frame sequences with V and J called. Missing clones are a known gap in these copies; in checked studies unresolved V genes cover under half, and the rest lacks a known reason. For this sample there are 60,000 or so clones; about 88% appear just once. Jointly, the top ten make up 6.5% to 8.5% of the sample. The time point label of this sample denotes: week 5, during vaccination. Each vaccine dose was 300 ug of a 20-mer mutant IDH1 peptide in Montanide, given subcutaneously with topical imiquimod. What these receptors recognize is not known. Sequenced here: PBMCs, sampled from a glioma patient whose treatment included an IDH1 peptide vaccine. The source of these receptors is a woman between 45 and 65 years old with glioma.

The chain links TRBV7-2 to TRBJ1-1, with D possibly matching TRBD1 (5 bases). Germline V gene lookup returns CDR1 SGHTA and CDR2 FQGNSA. V was clipped by 6 bases and J by 0 bases, with 14 bases between them. There are 15 residues in the CDR3. The CDR3 is CASSTLGAVNTEAFF. The DNA for the CDR3 is TGTGCCAGCAGTACCCTCGGGGCCGTGAACACTGAAGCTTTCTTT.

The chain employs TRBV4-1 and TRBJ1-1, with unresolved D. The germline V and J ends were trimmed by 2 bases and 2 bases, with 9 bases remaining between them. CDR3 size: 14 residues. Germline CDR1 is MGHRA and CDR2 is YSYEKL. The DNA of the CDR3 is TGCGCCAGCAGCCAACAGGTCCGAAACACTGAAGCTTTCTTT. Protein: CASSQQVRNTEAFF.

This clone is a singleton in its sample. The rearrangement links TRBV5-8 to TRBJ1-5; TRBD1 might be the D (5 bases). The CDR3 runs 17 residues. Germline V CDR1 and CDR2: SGHTS, YDEGEE. V was trimmed by 3 bases and J by 0 bases, leaving 16 bases between them. CDR3 protein: CASSSTLGTSSNQPQHF. In nucleotides, the CDR3 is TGTGCCAGCAGCTCGACATTGGGGACGAGTAGCAATCAGCCCCAGCATTTT.

The CDR3 nucleotides read TGTGCCAGCAGTCCAGGGGGGAGGGGTTCTAATGAAAAACTGTTTTTT. Protein: CASSPGGRGSNEKLFF. V gene TRBV25-1 combines with J gene TRBJ1-4; the match to TRBD1 covers 7 bases. Germline V CDR1 and CDR2: MGHDK, SYGVNS. This CDR3 spans 16 amino acids. J lost 3 bases, V lost 5 bases, and 9 bases had no gene match. The variable domain in full, completed from reference TRBV25-1 and TRBJ1-4, reads EADIYQTPRYLVIGTGKKITLECSQTMGHDKMYWYQQDPGMELHLIHYSYGVNSTEKGDLSSESTVSRIRTEHFPLTLESARPSHTSQYLCASSPGGRGSNEKLFFGSGTQLSVL.

In its sample, this clone was seen once. This chain connects TRBV9 to TRBJ2-3, with 11 nucleotides matching TRBD2. The CDR3 extends over 15 amino acids. In germline, CDR1 is SGDLS, CDR2 YYNGEE. The V gene end was trimmed by 4 bases and the J gene end by 2 bases; junction bases not matched to a gene: 3. CDR3: CASSSSGGVTDTQYF. Here the CDR3 DNA reads TGTGCCAGCAGCAGTAGCGGGGGGGTCACAGATACGCAGTATTTT.

CDR3 loop: CAISSFGLGGYTF. The CDR3 region has the DNA TGTGCCATCAGCTCGTTTGGACTAGGAGGCTACACCTTC. This sequence joins TRBV10-3 and TRBJ1-2; D gene uncertain. V shed 6 bases and J shed 8 bases, with 16 bases lying between them. The V gene's germline CDR1 is ENHRY and CDR2 SYGVKD. The CDR3 loop spans 13 amino acids.

The gene calls are TRBV10-3 and TRBJ2-5, with 7 bases lining up with TRBD1. Unmatched junction bases numbered 7, after V lost 10 bases and J lost 5 bases. Germline CDR1 is ENHRY and CDR2 is SYGVKD. The CDR3 covers 12 residues. This CDR3 reads CATATGQETQYF. The CDR3 nucleotides are TGTGCCACCGCGACAGGGCAGGAGACCCAGTACTTC.

This chain uses TRBV19 with TRBJ1-1; D gene ambiguous. The V gene's germline CDR1 is LNHDA and CDR2 SQIVND (reference sequence). The CDR3 has 13 residues. The V gene lost 3 bases and the J gene lost 1 base, with 6 bases spanning the gap. The CDR3 reads CASSMARNTEAFF. DNA of the CDR3: TGTGCCAGTAGTATGGCGAGGAACACTGAAGCTTTCTTT.

The chain is built from TRBV29-1 and TRBJ2-3; 7 nucleotides line up with TRBD2. V dropped 7 bases and J dropped 3; count of bases not matched to a gene: 7. There are 13 residues in the CDR3. The germline V gene has CDR1 SQVTM and CDR2 ANQGSEA. CDR3 protein: CSEASGRTDTQYF. The CDR3 DNA reads as TGCAGCGAGGCTAGCGGTAGAACAGATACGCAGTATTTT.

The chain combines TRBV19 with TRBJ1-5, with D possibly matching TRBD1 (5 bases). CDR1 LNHDA and CDR2 SQIVND come from the germline V gene (reference sequence). V lost 3 bases, J lost 5 bases, and 17 bases lay in between. The CDR3 runs 16 residues. CDR3 nucleotides: TGTGCCAGTAGTATCGGGTCAAGCAGGGCCGATCAGCCCCAGCATTTT. Protein product: CASSIGSSRADQPQHF.

The chain combines TRBV4-2 with TRBJ2-6; the D is unclear. CDR1 is LGHNA and CDR2 is YNFKEQ in the germline V gene. This CDR3 region has 15 residues. V lost 1 base and J lost 4, with 8 bases in between. CDR3 coding DNA: TGTGCCAGCAGCCAAGTGACTCGCGGGGCCAACGTCCTGACTTTC. Translation: CASSQVTRGANVLTF.

The CDR3 spells CASSLTGGSTGELFF. DNA for the CDR3: TGTGCCAGCAGTCTCACAGGGGGGAGTACCGGGGAGCTGTTTTTT. This chain joins TRBV14 and TRBJ2-2; 8 nucleotides agree with TRBD1. The junction had 8 bases not matched to a gene; V was cut back by 6 bases and J by 5 bases. The length of the CDR3 is 15 residues. Germline CDR1 SGHDN, CDR2 FVKESK.

The chain is built from TRBV4-1 and TRBJ2-2; TRBD2 agrees at 14 bases. J lost 4 bases, V lost 4 bases, and 5 bases had no gene match. Germline values: CDR1 MGHRA, CDR2 YSYEKL. This CDR3 has 17 amino acids. Here the CDR3 DNA reads TGCGCCAGCAGCCCCCTAGGACTAGCGGGGGGCACCGGGGAGCTGTTTTTT. Translating it yields CASSPLGLAGGTGELFF.

This clone was observed a single time. This chain links TRBV7-9 with TRBJ1-1; 7 bases line up with TRBD1. Germline V gene data show CDR1 as SEHNR and CDR2 as FQNEAQ (reference sequence). V gave up 4 bases and J gave up 10 bases; unmatched junction bases: 6. The CDR3 totals 12 residues. The CDR3 region has the DNA TGTGCCAGCAGCTCCTGGACAGGATCAGCTTTCTTT. Its translation: CASSSWTGSAFF.

The gene calls are TRBV2 and TRBJ1-2; a weak D match, TRBD1 (5 bases). Trimming left V 5 bases short and J 0 bases short, with 7 bases between. CDR1 SNHLY and CDR2 FYNNEI come from the germline V gene. The length of the CDR3 is 13 residues. The CDR3 sequence: CASSPGPNYGYTF. DNA for the CDR3: TGTGCCAGCAGTCCGGGACCTAACTATGGCTACACCTTC.

The chain uses TRBV9 and TRBJ2-7; 7 positions agree with TRBD1. In germline, CDR1 is SGDLS, CDR2 YYNGEE. CDR3 length: 15 residues. V shed 0 bases, J shed 2 bases, and the junction held 5 bases outside the gene matches. The CDR3 spells CASSVDLGQPYEQYF. DNA for the CDR3: TGTGCCAGCAGCGTAGACTTGGGACAGCCCTACGAGCAGTACTTC. Full variable domain (remainder filled in from reference TRBV9 and TRBJ2-7): DSGVTQTPKHLITATGQRVTLRCSPRSGDLSVYWYQQSLDQGLQFLIQYYNGEERAKGNILERFSAQQFPDLHSELNLSSLELGDSALYFCASSVDLGQPYEQYFGPGTRLTVT.

The chain is built from TRBV6-6 and TRBJ2-7; 9 bases map to TRBD2. Trimming at V came to 7 bases and at J to 5 bases, leaving 12 bases not matched to a gene. CDR1 MNHNY and CDR2 SVGAGI come from the germline V gene (reference sequence). This CDR3 has 15 residues. The CDR3 loop is CASKKRSGGSHEQYF. As DNA, the CDR3 is TGTGCCAGCAAGAAGCGGAGCGGGGGGAGTCACGAGCAGTACTTC.

V and J are TRBV2 and TRBJ2-7; D might be TRBD1 (5 bases). Germline CDR1 is SNHLY and CDR2 is FYNNEI. V lost 4 bases and J lost 0, with 7 bases in between. This CDR3 comprises 13 residues. For the CDR3, the DNA is TGTGCCAGCAGTGCAGGGTACTCCTACGAGCAGTACTTC. This sequence encodes CASSAGYSYEQYF.